The 10 T cell receptor beta chains in this list originate from one sample, sequenced in a study of blood T cell repertoires in COVID-19. Some clones are missing from TCRdb's copy, which holds only in-frame ones; the method was immunoSEQ multiplex PCR. The data hold 95,000 or so clones, with roughly 80% observed a single time. Input material: peripheral blood. The receptor set was obtained from a human donor in a cohort sampled during active COVID-19.

This clone was found once. V usage is TRBV7-3 and J usage is TRBJ1-1, with unresolved D. Germline V gives CDR1 SGHTA, CDR2 FQGTGA. This CDR3 region has 13 residues. V gave up 5 bases and J gave up 0 bases, with 7 bases separating them. The CDR3 spells CASSPQVNTEAFF. The CDR3, as DNA: TGTGCCAGCAGCCCGCAGGTGAACACTGAAGCTTTCTTT.

With respect to this clone: Other DNA variants within this sample encode the same CDR3. The chain couples TRBV7-2 to TRBJ2-3, with D maybe TRBD1 (6 bases). Trimming stripped 5 bases from V and 3 bases from J, with 9 bases between. Germline-derived CDR1 and CDR2 are SGHTA and FQGNSA. CDR3 length: 13 residues. The CDR3 loop is CASSRDITDTQYF. Here the CDR3 DNA reads TGTGCCAGCAGCCGGGACATTACAGATACGCAGTATTTT.

The chain combines TRBV2 with TRBJ2-6; the match to TRBD1 covers 12 bases. The CDR3 covers 16 residues. V lost 7 bases and J lost 3; bases outside the gene matches: 4. CDR1 SNHLY and CDR2 FYNNEI come from the germline V gene. CDR3 coding DNA: TGTGCCAGCACGGGACAGGGGGCTGGTGGGGCCAACGTCCTGACTTTC. This translates into CASTGQGAGGANVLTF.

This rearrangement joins TRBV2 to TRBJ1-4; D perhaps matches TRBD1 (6 bases). Trimming took 8 bases from V and 8 from J, leaving 15 bases between them. The CDR3 has 13 residues. Germline CDR1 SNHLY, CDR2 FYNNEI. The CDR3 reads CASRGGVGEKLFF. Here the CDR3 DNA reads TGTGCCAGCCGGGGGGGCGTTGGCGAAAAACTGTTTTTT.

The chain recombines TRBV2 with TRBJ1-1; D remains ambiguous. Trimming removed 7 bases from V and 0 bases from J, with 9 bases in between. Germline V gene data show CDR1 as SNHLY and CDR2 as FYNNEI. This CDR3 spans 13 amino acids. The CDR3 region is CASTGGLNTEAFF. In DNA form, the CDR3 reads TGTGCCAGCACTGGCGGATTGAACACTGAAGCTTTCTTT.

This clone was detected a few times. The chain links TRBV21-1 to TRBJ1-2; the table's D call of TRBD1 was not tested on the DNA. TRBV21-1 is a pseudogene. The CDR3 runs to 17 residues. CDR3 sequence reads: CASSKALDREEGYGYTF. The CDR3 bases are TGTGCCAGCAGCAAAGCCCTAGACAGGGAGGAAGGCTATGGCTACACCTTC.

This chain uses TRBV5-1 with TRBJ2-1; 11 bases align to TRBD2. The CDR3 has 18 amino acids. Unmatched junction bases numbered 10, after V lost 4 bases and J lost 1 base. Germline lookup yields CDR1 SGHRS and CDR2 YFSETQ. DNA for the CDR3: TGCGCCAGCAGCCAAGACAAACTAGCGGGAGCATCCTACAATGAGCAGTTCTTC. Amino acids: CASSQDKLAGASYNEQFF.

The V gene is TRBV18, the J gene TRBJ2-3, with 10 bases matching TRBD2. Germline V lookup: CDR1 KGHSH, CDR2 LQKENI. With 4 bases clipped from V and 3 bases from J, the junction kept 4 bases outside the gene matches. The length of the CDR3 is 15 residues. CDR3 protein: CASSLLAGKTDTQYF. The CDR3 coding sequence is TGTGCCAGCTCACTACTAGCGGGAAAGACAGATACGCAGTATTTT. The whole variable domain, remainder taken from reference TRBV18 and TRBJ2-3, is NAGVMQNPRHLVRRRGQEARLRCSPMKGHSHVYWYRQLPEEGLKFMVYLQKENIIDESGMPKERFSAEFPKEGPSILRIQQVVRGDSAAYFCASSLLAGKTDTQYFGPGTRLTVL.

V gene TRBV7-9 combines with J gene TRBJ2-5; TRBD2 matches 11 bases. V was pared by 5 bases and J by 4 bases, with 9 bases of the junction left unmatched. Looked up from germline, CDR1 is SEHNR and CDR2 is FQNEAQ (reference sequence). This CDR3 is built from 16 residues. CDR3 loop: CASSKGLAALSETQYF. The CDR3 coding sequence is TGTGCCAGCAGCAAGGGACTAGCGGCTTTGTCAGAGACCCAGTACTTC.

J is TRBJ1-1 and V is TRBV7-8; TRBD1 matches 8 bases. The CDR3 covers 16 residues. The germline V gene encodes CDR1 SGHVS and CDR2 FQNEAQ. The J segment lost 1 base and the V segment lost 5 bases, leaving 9 bases of the junction unmatched. The CDR3 protein is CASSPLLGQGNTEAFF. In DNA form, the CDR3 reads TGTGCCAGCAGCCCACTCCTCGGACAGGGGAACACTGAAGCTTTCTTT.